The 18 T cell receptor beta chains listed next were all sequenced from one sample in a study of blood T cell repertoires in COVID-19. Sequencing was performed with immunoSEQ multiplex PCR; in TCRdb, only in-frame clones are kept and a portion is missing. The data show 200,000 to 250,000 clones, with about nine tenths seen just once and about 2.5% held by the top ten. Sequenced input: peripheral blood. The receptors derive from a woman aged 60 to 75 with acute or convalescent COVID-19.

The chain links TRBV19 to TRBJ1-5; 8 nucleotides agree with TRBD1. Unmatched junction bases numbered 7, after V lost 3 bases and J lost 3 bases. The CDR3 extends over 16 amino acids. Germline V gene sequence: CDR1 LNHDA, CDR2 SQIVND (reference sequence). CDR3 nucleotides: TGTGCCAGTAGTATTGACAGGGGTAGGGACAATCAGCCCCAGCATTTT. Its protein is CASSIDRGRDNQPQHF.

The CDR3 DNA reads as TGTGCTAGTGGTTTGGCAGGGGTGGAGACCCAGTACTTC. Translating it yields CASGLAGVETQYF. The chain combines TRBV12-5 with TRBJ2-5, with D possibly matching TRBD1 (6 bases). The CDR3 is made up of 13 amino acids. Germline V gene data show CDR1 as LGHNT and CDR2 as FRNRAP. The ends were cut back, 1 base at V and 5 bases at J, with 8 bases in the middle.

This sequence joins TRBV18 and TRBJ2-7; 9 positions agree with TRBD1. The ends lost 3 bases at V and 4 bases at J; junction bases unmatched: 4. The CDR3 covers 14 residues. Germline-derived CDR1 and CDR2 are KGHSH and LQKENI. The CDR3 bases are TGTGCCAGCTCACCGGACAGGGGAAAATACGAGCAGTACTTC. As protein: CASSPDRGKYEQYF.

This chain uses TRBV20-1 with TRBJ2-1; D gene ambiguous. Germline CDR1 reads DFQATT; CDR2 reads SNEGSKA (reference sequence). Trimming cost V 2 bases and J 9 bases, with 5 bases left between them. CDR3 size: 10 residues. The CDR3 loop is CSARKREQFF. The CDR3 DNA is TGCAGTGCTAGAAAGCGTGAGCAGTTCTTC.

The rearrangement uses TRBV6-5 and TRBJ2-2; TRBD2 agrees at 9 bases. V dropped 3 bases and J dropped 6; count of bases not matched to a gene: 5. This CDR3 spans 15 amino acids. CDR1 MNHEY and CDR2 SVGAGI come from the germline V gene. CDR3 nucleotide sequence: TGTGCCAGCAGTTATCGCCGCGGGGGGGCCGGGGAGCTGTTTTTT. This sequence encodes CASSYRRGGAGELFF.

V is TRBV7-9 and J is TRBJ2-3; 10 bases fit TRBD1. The length of the CDR3 is 15 residues. V trimming: 4 bases; J trimming: 5 bases; junction bases outside the gene matches: 6. Looked up from germline, CDR1 is SEHNR and CDR2 is FQNEAQ (reference sequence). In DNA form, the CDR3 reads TGTGCCAGCAGCTCGACCGACAGGGGGCGAGATACGCAGTATTTT. Its protein product is CASSSTDRGRDTQYF.

The rearrangement uses TRBV19 and TRBJ2-5, with D unresolved. V lost 6 bases to trimming and J lost 1 base, with 15 bases between them. The germline V gene encodes CDR1 LNHDA and CDR2 SQIVND (reference sequence). The CDR3 loop spans 15 amino acids. CDR3 sequence: CASRRSAATQETQYF. Written as DNA, the CDR3 is TGTGCCAGTAGACGAAGCGCAGCCACCCAAGAGACCCAGTACTTC.

The chain uses TRBV28 and TRBJ2-2; tentatively, D is TRBD1 (6 bases). Germline assignment: CDR1 MDHEN and CDR2 SYDVKM. Trimming left V 4 bases short and J 4 bases short, with 19 bases between. The CDR3 loop spans 17 amino acids. The CDR3 protein is CASSSLGAGAGTGELFF. For the CDR3, the DNA is TGTGCCAGCAGTTCCCTAGGGGCAGGGGCAGGCACCGGGGAGCTGTTTTTT.

The chain links TRBV3-1 (or the pseudogene TRBV3-2) to TRBJ1-2; no definite D call. This CDR3 has 17 amino acids. Germline V gene data show CDR1 as LGHDT and CDR2 as YNNKEL (reference sequence). Between the trimmed V and J ends, which lost 1 base and 10 bases, there was a span of 25 bases. The CDR3 coding sequence is TGTGCCAGCAGCCAAGTGACCCTGGGGAGGCCGGTGGATGACTACACCTTC. Translated: CASSQVTLGRPVDDYTF.

The chain joins TRBV5-1 to TRBJ1-5; D uncertain. Germline V gives CDR1 SGHRS, CDR2 YFSETQ. This CDR3 comprises 15 residues. V lost 1 base to trimming and J lost 1 base, with 9 bases between them. CDR3 bases: TGCGCCAGCAGCTTGATCCCGGGGAGCAATCAGCCCCAGCATTTT. Encoded protein: CASSLIPGSNQPQHF.

The rearrangement links TRBV19 to TRBJ2-5; 13 bases match TRBD2. V shed 4 bases, J shed 4 bases, and the junction held 9 bases outside the gene matches. From germline, CDR1 is LNHDA and CDR2 SQIVND (reference sequence). CDR3 size: 17 residues. The CDR3 protein is CASSRRTSGGAGETQYF. The CDR3 coding sequence is TGTGCCAGTAGTAGAAGAACTAGCGGGGGGGCCGGAGAGACCCAGTACTTC.

This sequence joins TRBV10-1 and TRBJ1-2; D not resolved. The CDR3 is 13 amino acids. Germline V lookup: CDR1 WNHNN, CDR2 SYGVQD (reference sequence). Trimming shortened V by 3 bases and J by 8 bases, and 13 bases separated the two germline ends. The CDR3 here is CASSDGPTGGYTF. The CDR3 DNA reads as TGCGCCAGCAGTGATGGCCCGACCGGGGGCTACACCTTC.

The chain is built from TRBV7-7 and TRBJ2-1; the match to TRBD2 covers 7 bases. The CDR3 is 14 amino acids. With V trimmed by 1 base and J by 7 bases, 4 bases remained unmatched. Germline CDR1 is SSHAT and CDR2 is FNYEAQ (reference sequence). The CDR3 DNA reads as TGTGCCAGCAGCTTAGGGGGACTACCAAATGAGCAGTTCTTC. Amino acid sequence: CASSLGGLPNEQFF. Together with reference TRBV7-7 and TRBJ2-1, the CDR3 gives the full variable domain: GAGVSQSPRYKVTKRGQDVTLRCDPISSHATLYWYQQALGQGPEFLTYFNYEAQPDKSGLPSDRFSAERPEGSISTLTIQRTEQRDSAMYRCASSLGGLPNEQFFGPGTRLTVL.

V and J are TRBV30 and TRBJ2-6, with D perhaps matching TRBD1 (5 bases). V was pared by 4 bases and J by 0 bases, with 16 bases between. Germline loops: CDR1 GTSNPN, CDR2 SVGIG (reference sequence). The CDR3 sequence is 17 residues long. In DNA form, the CDR3 reads TGTGCCTGGACCTCTCCAGGGCGGCTCTCTGGGGCCAACGTCCTGACTTTC. This encodes CAWTSPGRLSGANVLTF.

This chain joins TRBV6-5 and TRBJ1-1; D unresolved. This CDR3 is 14 amino acids long. In germline, CDR1 is MNHEY, CDR2 SVGAGI. The germline V and J ends were trimmed by 7 bases and 4 bases, with 16 bases remaining between them. CDR3 sequence: CASTPTTGITEAFF. The CDR3 DNA sequence: TGTGCCAGCACTCCTACAACCGGGATCACTGAAGCTTTCTTT.

V usage is TRBV5-8 and J usage is TRBJ1-5, with D possibly matching TRBD1 (5 bases). V gave up 2 bases and J gave up 2 bases, with 11 bases separating them. This CDR3 is built from 15 residues. Germline lookup yields CDR1 SGHTS and CDR2 YDEGEE. In DNA, the CDR3 is TGTGCCAGCAGCTTTGGGGGGGTTGGCAATCAGCCCCAGCATTTT. Protein sequence: CASSFGGVGNQPQHF. The whole variable domain, remainder taken from reference TRBV5-8 and TRBJ1-5, is EAGVTQSPTHLIKTRGQQATLRCSPISGHTSVYWYQQALGLGLQFLLWYDEGEERNRGNFPPRFSGRQFPNYSSELNVNALELEDSALYLCASSFGGVGNQPQHFGDGTRLSIL.

This chain uses TRBV12-3 or TRBV12-4 with TRBJ1-1, with D perhaps matching TRBD1 (5 bases). Between the trimmed V and J ends, which lost 7 bases and 3 bases, there was a span of 12 bases. The CDR3 loop spans 13 amino acids. The CDR3 protein is CASTPWGDTEAFF. In DNA form, the CDR3 reads TGTGCCAGCACCCCTTGGGGGGACACTGAAGCTTTCTTT.

About this clone itself: At one end, the junction sequence differs from germline, possibly due to a read error. CDR3 coding DNA: TGTGCCATCCGTGACAGGGAGGCTAACTATGGCTACACCTTC. It yields the protein CAIRDREANYGYTF. The gene calls are TRBV10-3 and TRBJ1-2; 7 bases agree with TRBD1. Germline CDR1 reads ENHRY; CDR2 reads SYGVKD. The CDR3 is 14 amino acids.